This TCR beta chain was sequenced in a study of blood T cell repertoires in COVID-19. Study at large: The United States, Italy and Spain were the sources of the acute and convalescent COVID-19 samples. T cells, B-cell-depleted T cells, or PBMCs provided the cDNA or gDNA that served as material.

The CDR3 runs 15 residues. Deletions cut 6 bases from V and 4 bases from J, with 15 bases between. Germline-derived CDR1 and CDR2 are MNHEY and SVGAGI. In the source study's methods: Nucleated cell number was recorded as an estimate derived from reference gene primer amplification. The repertoire was sequenced with immunoSEQ multiplex PCR; TCRdb's copy has only in-frame clones and lacks some. From that table come the V and J calls and clone size; the DNA was used to work out D and trimming. The sample consists of roughly 100,000 clones, 85% of them appearing once. The source is a woman aged 70-85 years with active or convalescent COVID-19. The J gene is TRBJ2-2, the V gene TRBV6-5; a possible D gene is TRBD2 (6 bases). Sequenced: peripheral blood. DNA for the CDR3: TGTGCCAGCAGGGGACGGGGGATACGCACCGGGGAGCTGTTTTTT. Residues: CASRGRGIRTGELFF.